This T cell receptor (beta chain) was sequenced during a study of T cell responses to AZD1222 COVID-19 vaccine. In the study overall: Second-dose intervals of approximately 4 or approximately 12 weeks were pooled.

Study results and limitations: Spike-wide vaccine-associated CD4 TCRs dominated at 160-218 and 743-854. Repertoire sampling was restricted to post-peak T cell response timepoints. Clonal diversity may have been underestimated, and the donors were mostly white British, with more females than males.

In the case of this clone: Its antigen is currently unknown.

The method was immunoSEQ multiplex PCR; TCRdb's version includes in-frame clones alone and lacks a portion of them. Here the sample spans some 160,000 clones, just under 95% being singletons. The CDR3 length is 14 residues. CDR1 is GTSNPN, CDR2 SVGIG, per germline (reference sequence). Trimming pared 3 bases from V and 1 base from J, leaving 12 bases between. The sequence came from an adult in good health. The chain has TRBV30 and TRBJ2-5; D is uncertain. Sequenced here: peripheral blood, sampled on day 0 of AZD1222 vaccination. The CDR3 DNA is TGTGCCTGGAGGATGGGCGGATTCCAAGAGACCCAGTACTTC. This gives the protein CAWRMGGFQETQYF.